This entry describes one T cell receptor (beta chain). The second PCR ran roughly 6 to 12 cycles with a sample-barcoded 5' primer and J-beta primers. Each TCR beta cDNA got a 12-nucleotide random molecular identifier. Using its own MiXCR run on the 5' RACE reads, TCRdb lists one record per CDR3 protein. The profile shows 700,000 to 900,000 distinct CDR3 sequences, roughly 25% of them singletons. This sample is part of a study of blood T cells in healthy people across ages. Study information: Template switching recovered approximately one barcoded beta molecule for every two T cells.

The length of the CDR3 is 15 residues. The germline V and J ends were trimmed by 2 bases and 0 bases, with 10 bases remaining between them. The same data also went into a second study, on T cells of mothers and their children. From that second work: Overlap ran slightly, non-significantly higher for related than unrelated mother-child pairs.

The sample consisted of blood. The receptor was isolated from a boy aged 5-17 years in good health. This chain joins TRBV12-3 or TRBV12-4 and TRBJ1-1; no reliable D call. CDR3 bases: TGTGCCAGCAGTTTATGGGGTCAGCTGAACACTGAAGCTTTCTTT. Protein product: CASSLWGQLNTEAFF.